Listed below are T cell receptor beta chains from one sample, sequenced in a study of PD-1 blockade in mismatch repair-deficient tumors. Sequencing was performed with immunoSEQ multiplex PCR; in TCRdb, only in-frame clones are kept and a portion is missing. The sample includes 130,000 or so clones, about 85% of them seen just once. The material sequenced was peripheral blood, taken 44 weeks after starting pembrolizumab. The receptor set was obtained from an adult with mismatch repair-deficient cancer. Each CDR3 is given with its conserved first and last residue. D genes are given only for firm matches. Expanded clones get a size class; other rows say once, few or many, or leave the size out.

abundance: .; d_gene: TRBD1; j_gene: TRBJ2-7; v_gene: TRBV10-2; CDR3nt: TGCGCCAGCAGCCCCTTGACAGGGGCGACCTACGAGCAGTACTTC; CDR3aa: CASSPLTGATYEQYF
abundance: few; d_gene: .; j_gene: TRBJ1-2; v_gene: TRBV18; CDR3nt: TGTGCCAGCTCACTATTACGCGGGGACTGGGGAAAAGGCTACACCTTC; CDR3aa: CASSLLRGDWGKGYTF
abundance: .; d_gene: .; j_gene: TRBJ2-7; v_gene: TRBV2; CDR3nt: TGTGCCAGCAGTGAAGCGCTTTACAGGAACTCCTACGAGCAGTACTTC; CDR3aa: CASSEALYRNSYEQYF
abundance: .; d_gene: .; j_gene: TRBJ1-5; v_gene: TRBV7-2; CDR3nt: TGTGCCAGCAGCTCGCCCGGATTAGCTGAGGGCAATCAGCCCCAGCATTTT; CDR3aa: CASSSPGLAEGNQPQHF
abundance: .; d_gene: .; j_gene: TRBJ2-2; v_gene: TRBV10-3; CDR3nt: TGTGCCATCAGTTTTGGGGCCACCGGGGAGCTGTTTTTT; CDR3aa: CAISFGATGELFF
abundance: .; d_gene: .; j_gene: TRBJ2-7; v_gene: TRBV4-3; CDR3nt: TGCGCCAGCAGCCAACAGGTTTCCTACGAGCAGTACTTC; CDR3aa: CASSQQVSYEQYF
abundance: .; d_gene: .; j_gene: TRBJ2-5; v_gene: TRBV28; CDR3nt: TGTGCCAGCAGTCCCCGGGCCCAAGAGACCCAGTACTTC; CDR3aa: CASSPRAQETQYF
abundance: .; d_gene: TRBD1; j_gene: TRBJ1-2; v_gene: TRBV7-9; CDR3nt: TGTGCCAGCAGCTCACGGAGGGACAGAGAGGTCAATTCCTATGGCTACACCTTC; CDR3aa: CASSSRRDREVNSYGYTF
abundance: .; d_gene: .; j_gene: TRBJ2-2; v_gene: TRBV21-1; CDR3nt: TGTGCCAGCAGCAAAGCGCGGGACAGCCCCACCGGGGAGCTGTTTTTT; CDR3aa: CASSKARDSPTGELFF
abundance: .; d_gene: .; j_gene: TRBJ1-2; v_gene: TRBV30; CDR3nt: TGTGCCTGGAGTGTAGGGGAGGGAAGACGCTATGGCTACACCTTC; CDR3aa: CAWSVGEGRRYGYTF
abundance: .; d_gene: TRBD1; j_gene: TRBJ1-3; v_gene: TRBV10-2; CDR3nt: TGCGCCAGCAGTAGGGACGGGACAGGACTCTCTGGAAACACCATATATTTT; CDR3aa: CASSRDGTGLSGNTIYF
abundance: .; d_gene: .; j_gene: TRBJ2-7; v_gene: TRBV11-2; CDR3nt: TGTGCCAGCAGCTTCCCCCCAGCGGGTAACTACGAGCAGTACTTC; CDR3aa: CASSFPPAGNYEQYF
abundance: once; d_gene: TRBD2; j_gene: TRBJ2-2; v_gene: TRBV6-4; CDR3nt: TGTGCCAGCAGTCGTGGGGGGGGCACCGGGGAGCTGTTTTTT; CDR3aa: CASSRGGGTGELFF
abundance: .; d_gene: .; j_gene: TRBJ2-1; v_gene: TRBV14; CDR3nt: TGTGCCAGCAGCCAAGCCGGCGGGGCGCGGGAGCAGTTCTTC; CDR3aa: CASSQAGGAREQFF
abundance: .; d_gene: TRBD1; j_gene: TRBJ2-6; v_gene: TRBV4-3; CDR3nt: TGCGCCAGCAGCCAATCAGGGGGTACTGGGGCCAACGTCCTGACTTTC; CDR3aa: CASSQSGGTGANVLTF
abundance: once; d_gene: .; j_gene: TRBJ2-2; v_gene: TRBV5-1; CDR3nt: TGCGCCAGCAGCTTGTCGAGTCATCCGAAGACCGGGGAGCTGTTTTTT; CDR3aa: CASSLSSHPKTGELFF
abundance: .; d_gene: .; j_gene: TRBJ1-1; v_gene: TRBV10-2; CDR3nt: TGCGCCAGCATAGGTGGGAACACTGAAGCTTTCTTT; CDR3aa: CASIGGNTEAFF
abundance: .; d_gene: .; j_gene: TRBJ2-1; v_gene: TRBV5-6; CDR3nt: TGTGCCAGCAGCCAGGGGAATGAGCAGTTCTTC; CDR3aa: CASSQGNEQFF
abundance: few; d_gene: .; j_gene: TRBJ2-2; v_gene: TRBV27; CDR3nt: TGTGCCACCCTCAAGAACGCGAACACCGGGGAGCTGTTTTTT; CDR3aa: CATLKNANTGELFF
abundance: once; d_gene: TRBD2; j_gene: TRBJ2-2; v_gene: TRBV11-3; CDR3nt: TGTGCCAGCAGCGTGACTAGCGGGAATAGTCACACCGGGGAGCTGTTTTTT; CDR3aa: CASSVTSGNSHTGELFF
abundance: .; d_gene: TRBD1; j_gene: TRBJ1-1; v_gene: TRBV6-5; CDR3nt: TGTGCCAGCAGGGGGATACACAGGGGTAGGACTGAAGCTTTCTTT; CDR3aa: CASRGIHRGRTEAFF
abundance: .; d_gene: TRBD1; j_gene: TRBJ2-3; v_gene: TRBV4-2; CDR3nt: TGTGCCAGCAGCCAAGAACAGGGGATAGATACGCAGTATTTT; CDR3aa: CASSQEQGIDTQYF
abundance: .; d_gene: .; j_gene: TRBJ2-7; v_gene: TRBV10-3; CDR3nt: TGTGCCATCGAATCAGGGTTTCCCTCCTACGAGCAGTACTTC; CDR3aa: CAIESGFPSYEQYF
abundance: .; d_gene: .; j_gene: TRBJ2-5; v_gene: TRBV30; CDR3nt: TGTGCCTGGAGTTCGGGGTGGGAGACCCAGTACTTC; CDR3aa: CAWSSGWETQYF